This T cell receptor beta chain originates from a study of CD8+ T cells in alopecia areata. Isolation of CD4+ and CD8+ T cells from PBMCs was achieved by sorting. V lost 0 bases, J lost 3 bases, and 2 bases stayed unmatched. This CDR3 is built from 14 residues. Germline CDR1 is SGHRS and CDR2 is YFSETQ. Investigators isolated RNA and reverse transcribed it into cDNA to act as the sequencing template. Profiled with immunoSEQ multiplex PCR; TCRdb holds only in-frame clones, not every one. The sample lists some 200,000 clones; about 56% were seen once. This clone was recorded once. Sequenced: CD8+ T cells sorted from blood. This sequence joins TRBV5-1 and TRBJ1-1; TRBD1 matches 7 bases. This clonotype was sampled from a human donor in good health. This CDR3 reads CASSLGTGDTEAFF. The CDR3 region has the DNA TGCGCCAGCAGCTTGGGAACAGGGGACACTGAAGCTTTCTTT.